This T cell receptor (beta chain) derives from a study of cytomegalovirus exposure and HLA in healthy donors. Study-level information: HLA-typed donors contributed about 85 million unique TCRs, which were held in an early data release. Study-level points and caveats: Presence/absence analyses assumed roughly uniform sequencing depth across donors. More clonal expansion characterized HLA-associated TCR beta chains than equally common others in a later analysis.

V lost 2 bases and J lost 3; bases outside the gene matches: 3. This CDR3 is 14 amino acids long. Germline V lookup: CDR1 KGHSH, CDR2 LQKENI. This clone was detected once. The antigen remains undetermined. The primer mix had 60 Vbeta and 13 Jbeta primers. The authors' processing: Later work found roughly 80 million unique TCR beta chains, with about 10 million shared. TCRdb's table, derived via immunoSEQ multiplex PCR, lists solely in-frame clones and lacks some. D and trimming were read from the DNA, whereas the V and J calls and clone size are those reported in that table. The repertoire consists of 70,000 or so clones, with less than 75% occurring once and the leading ten covering approximately 11%.

This TCR derives from a woman in her thirties in good health and CMV-seronegative. J is TRBJ1-1 and V is TRBV18; TRBD1 agrees at 7 bases. The sample taken for sequencing was PBMCs. The DNA for the CDR3 is TGTGCCAGCTCACCAGACAGGGTCGACACTGAAGCTTTCTTT. It codes for CASSPDRVDTEAFF.